The 7 T cell receptor beta chains below were found in one sample sequenced in a study of CXCR3-negative and CXCR3-positive naive CD8 T cells. Study-level findings and limits: The study found more hydrophobic TRB CDR3s in CXCR3-positive naive cells than in CXCR3-negative naive cells.

Libraries were UMI-labeled 5' RACE TRB cDNA. TCRdb reanalyzed the 5' RACE reads and collapses them to one entry per CDR3 protein, without DNA. The table lists about 140,000 distinct CDR3 sequences. Their target antigens are unknown. Material: naive CXCR3+ CD8+ T cells from blood. Subset in this sample: CD45RO-CCR7+CD27+CD95- naive CD8+ T cells expressing CXCR3 (TNR3+). The source is a human donor in good health. Some clones in this sample may be carry-over from other donors' samples.

The gene calls are TRBV7-8 and TRBJ1-6; the D call of TRBD1 rests on TCRdb alone, since no DNA is present to check it. Germline V gene lookup returns CDR1 SGHVS and CDR2 FQNEAQ. The length of the CDR3 is 16 residues. The CDR3 is CASSPGISSYNSPLHF.

The chain combines TRBV6-5 with TRBJ1-1; the D call from TCRdb, TRBD1, cannot be confirmed without DNA. There are 15 residues in the CDR3. Germline V gene data show CDR1 as MNHEY and CDR2 as SVGAGI. CDR3 region: CASSYRYGAGTEAFF.

The chain recombines TRBV2 with TRBJ2-5; as DNA is missing, the TRBD2 call by TCRdb cannot be tested. This CDR3 is 15 amino acids long. Germline V lookup: CDR1 SNHLY, CDR2 FYNNEI. CDR3: CASNSGTSNKETQYF.

V usage is TRBV7-9 and J usage is TRBJ1-1. Germline V gene sequence: CDR1 SEHNR, CDR2 FQNEAQ (reference sequence). CDR3 length equals 14 residues. This CDR3 is CASSLVVANTEAFF.

This sequence joins TRBV7-9 and TRBJ2-1; the D call from TCRdb, TRBD2, cannot be confirmed without DNA. Germline CDR1 and CDR2: SEHNR and FQNEAQ (reference sequence). The CDR3 has 16 residues. The CDR3 loop is CASSFPLSGGDNEQFF.

This chain links TRBV7-2 with TRBJ2-7. This CDR3 contains 14 residues. The germline V gene encodes CDR1 SGHTA and CDR2 FQGNSA. This CDR3 is CASSHSGRAHEQYF.

The V and J genes are TRBV6-6 and TRBJ1-5; TCRdb returns TRBD1, unconfirmable since there is no DNA. The V gene's germline CDR1 is MNHNY and CDR2 SVGAGI (reference sequence). This CDR3 has 18 residues. CDR3 residues: CASSYSRAGRGLYQPQHF.